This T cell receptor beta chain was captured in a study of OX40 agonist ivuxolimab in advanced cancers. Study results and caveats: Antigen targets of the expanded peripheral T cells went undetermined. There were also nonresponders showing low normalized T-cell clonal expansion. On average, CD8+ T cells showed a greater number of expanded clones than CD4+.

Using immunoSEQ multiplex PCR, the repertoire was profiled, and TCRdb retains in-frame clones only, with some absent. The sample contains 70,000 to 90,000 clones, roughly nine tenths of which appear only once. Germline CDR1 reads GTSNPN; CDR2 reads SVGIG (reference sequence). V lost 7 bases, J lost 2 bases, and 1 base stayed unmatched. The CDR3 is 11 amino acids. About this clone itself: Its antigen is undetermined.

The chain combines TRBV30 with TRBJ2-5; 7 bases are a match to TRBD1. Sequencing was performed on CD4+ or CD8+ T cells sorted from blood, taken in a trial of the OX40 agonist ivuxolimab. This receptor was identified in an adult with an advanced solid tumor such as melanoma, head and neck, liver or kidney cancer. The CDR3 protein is CASTGQETQYF. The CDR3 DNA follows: TGTGCCTCGACAGGGCAAGAGACCCAGTACTTC.